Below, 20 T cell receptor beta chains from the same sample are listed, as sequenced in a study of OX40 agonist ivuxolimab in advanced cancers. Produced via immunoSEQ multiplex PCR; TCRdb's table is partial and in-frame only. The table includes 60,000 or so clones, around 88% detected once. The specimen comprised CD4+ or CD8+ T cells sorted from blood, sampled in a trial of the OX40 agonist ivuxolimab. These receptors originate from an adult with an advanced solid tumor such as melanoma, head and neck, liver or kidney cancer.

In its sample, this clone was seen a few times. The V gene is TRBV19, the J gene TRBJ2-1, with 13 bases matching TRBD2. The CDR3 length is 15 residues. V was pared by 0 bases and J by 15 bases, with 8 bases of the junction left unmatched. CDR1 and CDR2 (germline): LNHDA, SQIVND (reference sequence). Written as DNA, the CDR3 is TGTGCCAGTAGTATAGATTTTACTAGCGGGAGGGGTTGGTTCTTC. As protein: CASSIDFTSGRGWFF.

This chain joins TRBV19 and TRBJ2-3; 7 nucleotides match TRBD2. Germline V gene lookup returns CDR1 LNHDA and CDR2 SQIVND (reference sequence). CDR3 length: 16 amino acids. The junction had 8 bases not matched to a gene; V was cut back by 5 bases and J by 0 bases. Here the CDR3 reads CASSLRLAASTDTQYF. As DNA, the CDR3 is TGTGCCAGTAGTCTTAGGCTAGCGGCTAGCACAGATACGCAGTATTTT.

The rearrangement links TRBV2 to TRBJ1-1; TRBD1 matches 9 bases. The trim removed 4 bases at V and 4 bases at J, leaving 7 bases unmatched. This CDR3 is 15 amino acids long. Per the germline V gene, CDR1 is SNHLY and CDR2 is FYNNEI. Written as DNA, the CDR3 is TGTGCCAGCAGTGTTAGGATGACAGGGGGCACTGAAGCTTTCTTT. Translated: CASSVRMTGGTEAFF. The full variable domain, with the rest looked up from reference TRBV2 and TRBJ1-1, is EPEVTQTPSHQVTQMGQEVILRCVPISNHLYFYWYRQILGQKVEFLVSFYNNEISEKSEIFDDQFSVERPDGSNFTLKIRSTKLEDSAMYFCASSVRMTGGTEAFFGQGTRLTVV.

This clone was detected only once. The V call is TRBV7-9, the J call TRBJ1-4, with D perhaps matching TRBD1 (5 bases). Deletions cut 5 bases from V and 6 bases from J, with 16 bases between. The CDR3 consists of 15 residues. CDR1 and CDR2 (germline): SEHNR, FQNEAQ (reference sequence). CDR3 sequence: CASSLGQATYEKLFF. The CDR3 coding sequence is TGTGCCAGCAGCCTGGGGCAGGCGACGTATGAAAAACTGTTTTTT. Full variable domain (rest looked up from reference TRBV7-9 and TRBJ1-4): DTGVSQNPRHKITKRGQNVTFRCDPISEHNRLYWYRQTLGQGPEFLTYFQNEAQLEKSRLLSDRFSAERPKGSFSTLEIQRTEQGDSAMYLCASSLGQATYEKLFFGSGTQLSVL.

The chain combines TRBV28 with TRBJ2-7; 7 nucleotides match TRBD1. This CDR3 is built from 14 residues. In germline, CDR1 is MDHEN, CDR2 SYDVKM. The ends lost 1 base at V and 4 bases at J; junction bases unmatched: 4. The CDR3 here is CASSLFQGVYEQYF. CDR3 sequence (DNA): TGTGCCAGCAGTTTATTCCAGGGGGTATACGAGCAGTACTTC. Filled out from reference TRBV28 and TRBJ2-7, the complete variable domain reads DVKVTQSSRYLVKRTGEKVFLECVQDMDHENMFWYRQDPGLGLRLIYFSYDVKMKEKGDIPEGYSVSREKKERFSLILESASTNQTSMYLCASSLFQGVYEQYFGPGTRLTVT.

CDR3 sequence (DNA): TGCGCCAGCAGCCGGGCCCTCACAGATACGCAGTATTTT. Translation gives CASSRALTDTQYF. The gene calls are TRBV5-1 and TRBJ2-3; D is uncertain. The CDR3 covers 13 residues. Looked up from germline, CDR1 is SGHRS and CDR2 is YFSETQ. Deletions cut 4 bases from V and 2 bases from J, with 8 bases between. The whole variable domain, remainder taken from reference TRBV5-1 and TRBJ2-3, is KAGVTQTPRYLIKTRGQQVTLSCSPISGHRSVSWYQQTPGQGLQFLFEYFSETQRNKGNFPGRFSGRQFSNSRSEMNVSTLELGDSALYLCASSRALTDTQYFGPGTRLTVL.

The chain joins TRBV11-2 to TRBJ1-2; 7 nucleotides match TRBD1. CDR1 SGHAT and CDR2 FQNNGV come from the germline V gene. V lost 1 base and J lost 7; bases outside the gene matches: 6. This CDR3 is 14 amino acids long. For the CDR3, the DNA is TGTGCCAGCAGCTTAGTAGGGGGCGGGCTTGGCTACACCTTC. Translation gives CASSLVGGGLGYTF.

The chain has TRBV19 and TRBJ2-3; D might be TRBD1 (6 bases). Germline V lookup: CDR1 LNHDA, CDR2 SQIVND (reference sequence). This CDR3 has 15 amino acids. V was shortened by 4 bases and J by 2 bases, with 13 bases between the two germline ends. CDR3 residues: CASSRSGDVTDTQYF. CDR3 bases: TGTGCCAGTAGTAGGTCAGGGGATGTCACAGATACGCAGTATTTT.

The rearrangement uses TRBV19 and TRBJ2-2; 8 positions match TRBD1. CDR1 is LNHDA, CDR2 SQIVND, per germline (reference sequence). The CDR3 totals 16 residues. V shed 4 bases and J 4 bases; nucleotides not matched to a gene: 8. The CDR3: CASSTRQGRTTGELFF. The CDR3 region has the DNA TGTGCCAGTAGTACCAGACAGGGGCGGACCACCGGGGAGCTGTTTTTT.

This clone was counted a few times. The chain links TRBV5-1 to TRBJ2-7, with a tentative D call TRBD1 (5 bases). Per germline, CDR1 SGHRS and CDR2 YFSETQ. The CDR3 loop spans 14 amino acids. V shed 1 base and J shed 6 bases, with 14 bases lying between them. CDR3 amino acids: CASSLWGPGREQYF. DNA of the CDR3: TGCGCCAGCAGCTTGTGGGGCCCCGGACGCGAGCAGTACTTC.

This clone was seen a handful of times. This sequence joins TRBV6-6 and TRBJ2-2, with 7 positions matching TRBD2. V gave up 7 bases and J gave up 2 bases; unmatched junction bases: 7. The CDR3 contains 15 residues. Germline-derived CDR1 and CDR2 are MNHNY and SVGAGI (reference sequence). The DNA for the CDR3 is TGTGCCAGCACTCGAGAGCGGGGAAACACCGGGGAGCTGTTTTTT. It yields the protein CASTRERGNTGELFF.

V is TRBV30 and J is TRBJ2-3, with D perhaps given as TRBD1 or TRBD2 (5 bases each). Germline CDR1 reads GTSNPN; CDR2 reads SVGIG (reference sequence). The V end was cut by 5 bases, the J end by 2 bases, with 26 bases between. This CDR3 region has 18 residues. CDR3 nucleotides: TGTGCCTGGTATATACAACCCTCGAGGGGAACTACCACAGATACGCAGTATTTT. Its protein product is CAWYIQPSRGTTTDTQYF. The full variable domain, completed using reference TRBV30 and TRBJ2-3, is SQTIHQWPATLVQPVGSPLSLECTVEGTSNPNLYWYRQAAGRGLQLLFYSVGIGQISSEVPQNLSASRPQDRQFILSSKKLLLSDSGFYLCAWYIQPSRGTTTDTQYFGPGTRLTVL.

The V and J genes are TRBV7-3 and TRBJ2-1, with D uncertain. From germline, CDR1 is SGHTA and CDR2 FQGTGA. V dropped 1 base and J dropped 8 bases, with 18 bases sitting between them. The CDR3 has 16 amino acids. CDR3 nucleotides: TGTGCCAGCAGCTTAAGTGGTGGTTCTACTGGGCATGAGCAGTTCTTC. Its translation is CASSLSGGSTGHEQFF.

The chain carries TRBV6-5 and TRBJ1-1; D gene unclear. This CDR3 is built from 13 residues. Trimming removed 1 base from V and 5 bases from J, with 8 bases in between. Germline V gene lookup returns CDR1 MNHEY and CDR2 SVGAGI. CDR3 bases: TGTGCCAGCAGTTACTTGCGGAAAACTGAAGCTTTCTTT. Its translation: CASSYLRKTEAFF.

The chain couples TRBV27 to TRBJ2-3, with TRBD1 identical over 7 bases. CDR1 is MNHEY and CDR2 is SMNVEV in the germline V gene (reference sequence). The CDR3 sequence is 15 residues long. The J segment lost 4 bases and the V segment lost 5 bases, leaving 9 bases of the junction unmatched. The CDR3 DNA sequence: TGTGCCAGCAGTAGTGAGGGGGCGCGGGCAGATACGCAGTATTTT. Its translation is CASSSEGARADTQYF.

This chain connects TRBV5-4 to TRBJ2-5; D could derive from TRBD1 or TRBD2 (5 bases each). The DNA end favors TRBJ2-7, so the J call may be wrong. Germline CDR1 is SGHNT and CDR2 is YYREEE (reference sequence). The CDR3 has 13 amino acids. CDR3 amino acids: CASSLGTQYEQYF. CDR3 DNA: TGTGCCAGCAGCCTCGGGACGCAGTACGAGCAGTACTTC.

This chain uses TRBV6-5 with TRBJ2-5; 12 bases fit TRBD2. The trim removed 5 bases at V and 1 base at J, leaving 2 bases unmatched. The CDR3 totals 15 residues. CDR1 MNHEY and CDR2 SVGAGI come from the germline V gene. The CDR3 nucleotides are TGTGCCAGCAGTAAACTAGCGGGGGGCCAAGAGACCCAGTACTTC. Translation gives CASSKLAGGQETQYF.

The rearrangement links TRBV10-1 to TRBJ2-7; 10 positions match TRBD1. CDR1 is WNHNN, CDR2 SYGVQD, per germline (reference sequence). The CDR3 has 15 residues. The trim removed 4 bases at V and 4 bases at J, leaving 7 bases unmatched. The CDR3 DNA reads TGCGCCAGCAGTGCCCCGGGACAGGGGAAGTACGAGCAGTACTTC. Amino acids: CASSAPGQGKYEQYF.

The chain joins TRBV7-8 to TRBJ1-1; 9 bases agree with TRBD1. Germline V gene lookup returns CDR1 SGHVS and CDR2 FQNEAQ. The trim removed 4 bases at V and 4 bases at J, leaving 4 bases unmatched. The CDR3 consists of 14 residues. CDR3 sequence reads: CASSWDRVGTEAFF. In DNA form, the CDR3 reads TGTGCCAGCAGCTGGGACAGGGTCGGCACTGAAGCTTTCTTT.

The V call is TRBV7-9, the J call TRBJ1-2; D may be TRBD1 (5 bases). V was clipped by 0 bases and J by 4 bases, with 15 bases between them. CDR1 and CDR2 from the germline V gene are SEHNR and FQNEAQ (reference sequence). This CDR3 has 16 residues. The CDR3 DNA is TGTGCCAGCAGCTTAGCGAGAAGGGAAAGGGGCTATGGCTACACCTTC. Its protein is CASSLARRERGYGYTF.